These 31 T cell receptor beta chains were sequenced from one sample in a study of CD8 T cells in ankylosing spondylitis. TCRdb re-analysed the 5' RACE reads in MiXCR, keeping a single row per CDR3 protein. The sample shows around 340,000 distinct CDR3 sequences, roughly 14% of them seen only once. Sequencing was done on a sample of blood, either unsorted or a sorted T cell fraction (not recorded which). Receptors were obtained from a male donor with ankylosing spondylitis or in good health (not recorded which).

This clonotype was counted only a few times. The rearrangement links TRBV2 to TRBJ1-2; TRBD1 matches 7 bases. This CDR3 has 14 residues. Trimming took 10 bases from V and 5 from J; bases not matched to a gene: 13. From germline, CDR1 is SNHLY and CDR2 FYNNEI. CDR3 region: CATSEEQGTYGYTF. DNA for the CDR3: TGTGCCACCTCGGAGGAACAGGGGACTTATGGCTACACCTTC.

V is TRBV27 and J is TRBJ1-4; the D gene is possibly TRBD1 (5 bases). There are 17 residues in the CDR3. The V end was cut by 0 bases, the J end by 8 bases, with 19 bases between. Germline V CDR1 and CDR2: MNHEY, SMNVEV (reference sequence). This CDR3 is CASSLSAGPLMKEKLFF. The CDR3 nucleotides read TGTGCCAGCAGTTTATCGGCAGGGCCACTAATGAAGGAAAAACTGTTTTTT.

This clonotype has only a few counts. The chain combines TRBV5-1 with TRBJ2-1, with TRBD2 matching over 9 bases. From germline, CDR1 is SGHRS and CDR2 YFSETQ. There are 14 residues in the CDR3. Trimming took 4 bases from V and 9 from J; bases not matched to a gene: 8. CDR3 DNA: TGCGCCAGCAGCCCGGACGGCGGGGGGGGTGAGCAGTTCTTC. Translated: CASSPDGGGGEQFF.

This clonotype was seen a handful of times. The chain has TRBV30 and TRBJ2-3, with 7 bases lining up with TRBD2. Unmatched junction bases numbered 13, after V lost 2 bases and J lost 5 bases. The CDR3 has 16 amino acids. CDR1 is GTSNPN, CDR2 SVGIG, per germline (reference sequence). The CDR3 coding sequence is TGTGCCTGGAGTAGGGGAGGGACCTCGATACAAGATACGCAGTATTTT. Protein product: CAWSRGGTSIQDTQYF. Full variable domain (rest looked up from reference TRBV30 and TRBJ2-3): SQTIHQWPATLVQPVGSPLSLECTVEGTSNPNLYWYRQAAGRGLQLLFYSVGIGQISSEVPQNLSASRPQDRQFILSSKKLLLSDSGFYLCAWSRGGTSIQDTQYFGPGTRLTVL.

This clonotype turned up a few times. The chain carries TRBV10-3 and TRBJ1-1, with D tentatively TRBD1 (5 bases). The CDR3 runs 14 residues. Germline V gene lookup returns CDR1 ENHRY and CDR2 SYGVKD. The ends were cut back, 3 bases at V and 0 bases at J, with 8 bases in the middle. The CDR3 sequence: CAISEGGVNTEAFF. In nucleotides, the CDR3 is TGTGCCATCAGTGAAGGAGGGGTGAACACTGAAGCTTTCTTT.

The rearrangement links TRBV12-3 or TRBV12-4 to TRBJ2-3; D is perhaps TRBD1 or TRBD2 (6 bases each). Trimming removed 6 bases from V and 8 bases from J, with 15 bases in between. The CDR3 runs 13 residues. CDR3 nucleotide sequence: TGTGCCAGCAGCCCGGACCCGGGGGCTACGCAGTATTTT. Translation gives CASSPDPGATQYF.

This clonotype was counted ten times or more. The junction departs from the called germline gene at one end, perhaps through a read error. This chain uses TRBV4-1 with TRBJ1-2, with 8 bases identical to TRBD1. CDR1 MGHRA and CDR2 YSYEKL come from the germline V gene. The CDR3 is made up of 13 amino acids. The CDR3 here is CASSQTGDYGYTF. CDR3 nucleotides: TGTGCCAGCAGCCAGACAGGGGACTATGGCTACACCTTC.

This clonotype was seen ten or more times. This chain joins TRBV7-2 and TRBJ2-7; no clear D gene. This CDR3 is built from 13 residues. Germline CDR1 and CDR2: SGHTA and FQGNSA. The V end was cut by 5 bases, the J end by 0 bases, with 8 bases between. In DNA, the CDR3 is TGTGCCAGCAGCCAAGGTCGCTCCTACGAGCAGTACTTC. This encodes CASSQGRSYEQYF.

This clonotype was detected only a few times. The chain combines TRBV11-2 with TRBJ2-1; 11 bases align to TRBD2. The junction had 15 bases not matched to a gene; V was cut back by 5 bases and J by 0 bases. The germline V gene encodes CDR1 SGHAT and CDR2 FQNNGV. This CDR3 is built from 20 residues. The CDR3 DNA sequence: TGTGCCAGCAGCCTCTACACTGGACTAGCGGGTGCCAGCTCCTACAATGAGCAGTTCTTC. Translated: CASSLYTGLAGASSYNEQFF.

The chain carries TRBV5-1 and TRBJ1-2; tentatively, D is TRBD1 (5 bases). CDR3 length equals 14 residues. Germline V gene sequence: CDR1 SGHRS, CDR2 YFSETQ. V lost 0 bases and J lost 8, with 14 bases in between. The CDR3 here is CASSLGQSSGGYTF. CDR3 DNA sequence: TGCGCCAGCAGCTTGGGACAGTCCTCGGGGGGCTACACCTTC.

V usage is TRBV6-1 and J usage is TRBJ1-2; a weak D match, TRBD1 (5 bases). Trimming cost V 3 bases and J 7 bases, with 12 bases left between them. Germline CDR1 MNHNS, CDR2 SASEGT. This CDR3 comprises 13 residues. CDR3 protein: CASSEAMGLGYTF. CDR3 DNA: TGTGCCAGCAGTGAGGCGATGGGGCTTGGCTACACCTTC.

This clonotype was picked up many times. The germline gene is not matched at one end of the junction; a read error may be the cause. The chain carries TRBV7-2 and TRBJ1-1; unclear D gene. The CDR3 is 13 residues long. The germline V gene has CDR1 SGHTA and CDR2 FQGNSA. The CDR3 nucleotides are TGCGCCAGCAGCTTGGCGCGTGGCACTGAAGCTTTCTTT. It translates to CASSLARGTEAFF. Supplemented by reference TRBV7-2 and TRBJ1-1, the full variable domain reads GAGVSQSPSNKVTEKGKDVELRCDPISGHTALYWYRQSLGQGLEFLIYFQGNSAPDKSGLPSDRFSAERTGGSVSTLTIQRTQQEDSAVYLCASSLARGTEAFFGQGTRLTVV.

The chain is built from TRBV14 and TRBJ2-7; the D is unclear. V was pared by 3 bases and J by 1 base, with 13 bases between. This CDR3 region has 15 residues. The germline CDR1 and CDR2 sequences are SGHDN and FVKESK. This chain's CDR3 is CASSQGISSSYEQYF. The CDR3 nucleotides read TGTGCCAGCAGCCAGGGCATCTCCTCTTCCTACGAGCAGTACTTC.

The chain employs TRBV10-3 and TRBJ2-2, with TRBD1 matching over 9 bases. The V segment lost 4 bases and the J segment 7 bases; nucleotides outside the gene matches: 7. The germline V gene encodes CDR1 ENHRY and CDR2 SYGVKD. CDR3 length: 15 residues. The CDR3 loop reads CAISGRTGDGGELFF. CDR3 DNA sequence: TGTGCCATCAGTGGCCGGACAGGGGACGGCGGGGAGCTGTTTTTT.

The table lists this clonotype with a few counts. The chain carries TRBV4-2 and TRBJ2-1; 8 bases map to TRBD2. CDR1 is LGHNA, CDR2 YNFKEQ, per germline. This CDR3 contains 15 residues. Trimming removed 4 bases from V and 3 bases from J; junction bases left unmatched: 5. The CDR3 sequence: CASSPLSGGYNEQFF. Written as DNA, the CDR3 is TGTGCCAGCAGCCCCCTGAGCGGGGGCTACAATGAGCAGTTCTTC.

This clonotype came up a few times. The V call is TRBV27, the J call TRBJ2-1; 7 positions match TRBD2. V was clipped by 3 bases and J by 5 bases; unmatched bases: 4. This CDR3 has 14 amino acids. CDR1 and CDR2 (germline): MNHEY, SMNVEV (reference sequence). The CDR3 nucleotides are TGTGCCAGCAGTTTCCGGGACTATAACAATGAGCAGTTCTTC. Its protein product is CASSFRDYNNEQFF.

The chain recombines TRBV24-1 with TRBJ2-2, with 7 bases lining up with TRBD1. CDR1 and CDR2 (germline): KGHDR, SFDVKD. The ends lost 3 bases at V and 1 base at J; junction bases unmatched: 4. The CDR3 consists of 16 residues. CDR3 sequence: CATSDPRQGNTGELFF. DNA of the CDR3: TGTGCCACCAGTGATCCCAGACAGGGGAACACCGGGGAGCTGTTTTTT.

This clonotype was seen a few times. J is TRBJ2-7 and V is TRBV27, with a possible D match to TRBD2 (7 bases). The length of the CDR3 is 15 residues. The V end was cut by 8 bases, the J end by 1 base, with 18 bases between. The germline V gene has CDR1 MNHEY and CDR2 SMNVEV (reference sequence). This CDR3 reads CASRLGGQQSYEQYF. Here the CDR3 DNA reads TGTGCCAGCCGGCTCGGGGGGCAACAATCCTACGAGCAGTACTTC.

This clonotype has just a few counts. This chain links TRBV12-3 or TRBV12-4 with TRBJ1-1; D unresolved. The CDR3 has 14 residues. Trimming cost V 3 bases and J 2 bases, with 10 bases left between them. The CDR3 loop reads CASSLGPPNTEAFF. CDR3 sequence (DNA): TGTGCCAGCAGTTTGGGTCCGCCTAACACTGAAGCTTTCTTT.

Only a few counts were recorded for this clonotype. As DNA, the CDR3 is TGCGCCAGCTATAAGGGCCAGGGAGATACGCAGTATTTT. Translating it yields CASYKGQGDTQYF. The V and J genes are TRBV5-1 and TRBJ2-3; D is perhaps TRBD1 (5 bases). From germline, CDR1 is SGHRS and CDR2 YFSETQ. This CDR3 comprises 13 residues. V lost 7 bases and J 5 bases, leaving 14 bases between the germline ends.

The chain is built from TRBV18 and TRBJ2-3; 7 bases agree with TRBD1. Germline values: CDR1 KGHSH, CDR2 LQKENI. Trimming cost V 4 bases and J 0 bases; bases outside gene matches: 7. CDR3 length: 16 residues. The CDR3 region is CASSLSTGKSTDTQYF. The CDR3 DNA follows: TGTGCCAGCTCACTGTCGACAGGGAAGAGCACAGATACGCAGTATTTT.

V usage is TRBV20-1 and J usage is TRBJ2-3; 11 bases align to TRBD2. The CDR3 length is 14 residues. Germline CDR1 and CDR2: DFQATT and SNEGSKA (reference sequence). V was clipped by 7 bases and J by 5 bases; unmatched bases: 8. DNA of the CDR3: TGCAGTGGTAGGGGGGGACTAGCGGAAGATACGCAGTATTTT. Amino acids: CSGRGGLAEDTQYF.

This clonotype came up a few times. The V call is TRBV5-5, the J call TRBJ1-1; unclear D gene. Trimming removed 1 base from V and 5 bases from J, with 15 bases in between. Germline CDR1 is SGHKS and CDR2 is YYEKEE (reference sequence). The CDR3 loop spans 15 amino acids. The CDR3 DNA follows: TGTGCCAGCAGCTTGTCCCCTTCTCCGTTTACTGAAGCTTTCTTT. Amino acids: CASSLSPSPFTEAFF.

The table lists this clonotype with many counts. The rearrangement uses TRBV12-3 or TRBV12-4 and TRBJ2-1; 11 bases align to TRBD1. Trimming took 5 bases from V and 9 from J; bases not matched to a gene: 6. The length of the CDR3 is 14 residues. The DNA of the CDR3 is TGTGCCAGCAGTGGGGACAGGGGGAATAGTGAGCAGTTCTTC. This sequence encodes CASSGDRGNSEQFF.

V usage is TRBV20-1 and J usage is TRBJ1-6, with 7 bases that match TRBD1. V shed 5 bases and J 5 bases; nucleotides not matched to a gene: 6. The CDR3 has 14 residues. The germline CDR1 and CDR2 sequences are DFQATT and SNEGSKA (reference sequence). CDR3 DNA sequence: TGCAGTGCTTCCCGGGACAGCAATAATTCACCCCTCCACTTT. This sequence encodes CSASRDSNNSPLHF.

The CDR3 spells CASSLGSGTAARGQYF. DNA of the CDR3: TGTGCCAGCAGTTTAGGGTCCGGGACGGCGGCCCGTGGGCAGTATTTT. This chain uses TRBV12-3 or TRBV12-4 with TRBJ2-3, with D possibly being TRBD1 or TRBD2 (5 bases each). The length of the CDR3 is 16 residues. V lost 1 base and J lost 11, with 22 bases in between.

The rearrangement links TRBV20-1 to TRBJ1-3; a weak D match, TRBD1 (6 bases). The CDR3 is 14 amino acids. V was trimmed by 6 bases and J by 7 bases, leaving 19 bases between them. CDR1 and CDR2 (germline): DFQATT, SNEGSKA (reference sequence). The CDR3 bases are TGCAGTGCCCGAGAGGAGAGGGGGGTTAACACCATATATTTT. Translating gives CSAREERGVNTIYF.

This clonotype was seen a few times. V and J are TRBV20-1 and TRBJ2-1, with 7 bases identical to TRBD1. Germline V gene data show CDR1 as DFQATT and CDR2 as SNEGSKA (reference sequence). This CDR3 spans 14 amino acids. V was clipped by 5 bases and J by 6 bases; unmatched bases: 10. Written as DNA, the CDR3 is TGCAGTGCTTTACAGGGACAGATGCCCAATGAGCAGTTCTTC. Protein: CSALQGQMPNEQFF.

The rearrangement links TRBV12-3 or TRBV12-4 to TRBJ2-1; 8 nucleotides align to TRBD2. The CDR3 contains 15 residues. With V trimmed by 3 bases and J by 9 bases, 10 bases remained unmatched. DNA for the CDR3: TGTGCCAGCAGTTTCCTCACACGGGGGGGCAGTGAGCAGTTCTTC. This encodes CASSFLTRGGSEQFF.

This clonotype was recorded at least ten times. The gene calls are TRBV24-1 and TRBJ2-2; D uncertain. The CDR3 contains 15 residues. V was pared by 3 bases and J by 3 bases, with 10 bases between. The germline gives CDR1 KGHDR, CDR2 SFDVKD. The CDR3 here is CATSDNYGYTGELFF. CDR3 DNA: TGTGCCACCAGTGATAATTACGGATACACCGGGGAGCTGTTTTTT.

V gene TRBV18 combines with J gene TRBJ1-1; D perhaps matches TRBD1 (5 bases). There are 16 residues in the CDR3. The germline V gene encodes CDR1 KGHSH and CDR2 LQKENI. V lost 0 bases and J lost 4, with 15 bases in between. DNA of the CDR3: TGTGCCAGCTCACCACCGGCCGGGGCGCTGGGCACTGAAGCTTTCTTT. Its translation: CASSPPAGALGTEAFF.